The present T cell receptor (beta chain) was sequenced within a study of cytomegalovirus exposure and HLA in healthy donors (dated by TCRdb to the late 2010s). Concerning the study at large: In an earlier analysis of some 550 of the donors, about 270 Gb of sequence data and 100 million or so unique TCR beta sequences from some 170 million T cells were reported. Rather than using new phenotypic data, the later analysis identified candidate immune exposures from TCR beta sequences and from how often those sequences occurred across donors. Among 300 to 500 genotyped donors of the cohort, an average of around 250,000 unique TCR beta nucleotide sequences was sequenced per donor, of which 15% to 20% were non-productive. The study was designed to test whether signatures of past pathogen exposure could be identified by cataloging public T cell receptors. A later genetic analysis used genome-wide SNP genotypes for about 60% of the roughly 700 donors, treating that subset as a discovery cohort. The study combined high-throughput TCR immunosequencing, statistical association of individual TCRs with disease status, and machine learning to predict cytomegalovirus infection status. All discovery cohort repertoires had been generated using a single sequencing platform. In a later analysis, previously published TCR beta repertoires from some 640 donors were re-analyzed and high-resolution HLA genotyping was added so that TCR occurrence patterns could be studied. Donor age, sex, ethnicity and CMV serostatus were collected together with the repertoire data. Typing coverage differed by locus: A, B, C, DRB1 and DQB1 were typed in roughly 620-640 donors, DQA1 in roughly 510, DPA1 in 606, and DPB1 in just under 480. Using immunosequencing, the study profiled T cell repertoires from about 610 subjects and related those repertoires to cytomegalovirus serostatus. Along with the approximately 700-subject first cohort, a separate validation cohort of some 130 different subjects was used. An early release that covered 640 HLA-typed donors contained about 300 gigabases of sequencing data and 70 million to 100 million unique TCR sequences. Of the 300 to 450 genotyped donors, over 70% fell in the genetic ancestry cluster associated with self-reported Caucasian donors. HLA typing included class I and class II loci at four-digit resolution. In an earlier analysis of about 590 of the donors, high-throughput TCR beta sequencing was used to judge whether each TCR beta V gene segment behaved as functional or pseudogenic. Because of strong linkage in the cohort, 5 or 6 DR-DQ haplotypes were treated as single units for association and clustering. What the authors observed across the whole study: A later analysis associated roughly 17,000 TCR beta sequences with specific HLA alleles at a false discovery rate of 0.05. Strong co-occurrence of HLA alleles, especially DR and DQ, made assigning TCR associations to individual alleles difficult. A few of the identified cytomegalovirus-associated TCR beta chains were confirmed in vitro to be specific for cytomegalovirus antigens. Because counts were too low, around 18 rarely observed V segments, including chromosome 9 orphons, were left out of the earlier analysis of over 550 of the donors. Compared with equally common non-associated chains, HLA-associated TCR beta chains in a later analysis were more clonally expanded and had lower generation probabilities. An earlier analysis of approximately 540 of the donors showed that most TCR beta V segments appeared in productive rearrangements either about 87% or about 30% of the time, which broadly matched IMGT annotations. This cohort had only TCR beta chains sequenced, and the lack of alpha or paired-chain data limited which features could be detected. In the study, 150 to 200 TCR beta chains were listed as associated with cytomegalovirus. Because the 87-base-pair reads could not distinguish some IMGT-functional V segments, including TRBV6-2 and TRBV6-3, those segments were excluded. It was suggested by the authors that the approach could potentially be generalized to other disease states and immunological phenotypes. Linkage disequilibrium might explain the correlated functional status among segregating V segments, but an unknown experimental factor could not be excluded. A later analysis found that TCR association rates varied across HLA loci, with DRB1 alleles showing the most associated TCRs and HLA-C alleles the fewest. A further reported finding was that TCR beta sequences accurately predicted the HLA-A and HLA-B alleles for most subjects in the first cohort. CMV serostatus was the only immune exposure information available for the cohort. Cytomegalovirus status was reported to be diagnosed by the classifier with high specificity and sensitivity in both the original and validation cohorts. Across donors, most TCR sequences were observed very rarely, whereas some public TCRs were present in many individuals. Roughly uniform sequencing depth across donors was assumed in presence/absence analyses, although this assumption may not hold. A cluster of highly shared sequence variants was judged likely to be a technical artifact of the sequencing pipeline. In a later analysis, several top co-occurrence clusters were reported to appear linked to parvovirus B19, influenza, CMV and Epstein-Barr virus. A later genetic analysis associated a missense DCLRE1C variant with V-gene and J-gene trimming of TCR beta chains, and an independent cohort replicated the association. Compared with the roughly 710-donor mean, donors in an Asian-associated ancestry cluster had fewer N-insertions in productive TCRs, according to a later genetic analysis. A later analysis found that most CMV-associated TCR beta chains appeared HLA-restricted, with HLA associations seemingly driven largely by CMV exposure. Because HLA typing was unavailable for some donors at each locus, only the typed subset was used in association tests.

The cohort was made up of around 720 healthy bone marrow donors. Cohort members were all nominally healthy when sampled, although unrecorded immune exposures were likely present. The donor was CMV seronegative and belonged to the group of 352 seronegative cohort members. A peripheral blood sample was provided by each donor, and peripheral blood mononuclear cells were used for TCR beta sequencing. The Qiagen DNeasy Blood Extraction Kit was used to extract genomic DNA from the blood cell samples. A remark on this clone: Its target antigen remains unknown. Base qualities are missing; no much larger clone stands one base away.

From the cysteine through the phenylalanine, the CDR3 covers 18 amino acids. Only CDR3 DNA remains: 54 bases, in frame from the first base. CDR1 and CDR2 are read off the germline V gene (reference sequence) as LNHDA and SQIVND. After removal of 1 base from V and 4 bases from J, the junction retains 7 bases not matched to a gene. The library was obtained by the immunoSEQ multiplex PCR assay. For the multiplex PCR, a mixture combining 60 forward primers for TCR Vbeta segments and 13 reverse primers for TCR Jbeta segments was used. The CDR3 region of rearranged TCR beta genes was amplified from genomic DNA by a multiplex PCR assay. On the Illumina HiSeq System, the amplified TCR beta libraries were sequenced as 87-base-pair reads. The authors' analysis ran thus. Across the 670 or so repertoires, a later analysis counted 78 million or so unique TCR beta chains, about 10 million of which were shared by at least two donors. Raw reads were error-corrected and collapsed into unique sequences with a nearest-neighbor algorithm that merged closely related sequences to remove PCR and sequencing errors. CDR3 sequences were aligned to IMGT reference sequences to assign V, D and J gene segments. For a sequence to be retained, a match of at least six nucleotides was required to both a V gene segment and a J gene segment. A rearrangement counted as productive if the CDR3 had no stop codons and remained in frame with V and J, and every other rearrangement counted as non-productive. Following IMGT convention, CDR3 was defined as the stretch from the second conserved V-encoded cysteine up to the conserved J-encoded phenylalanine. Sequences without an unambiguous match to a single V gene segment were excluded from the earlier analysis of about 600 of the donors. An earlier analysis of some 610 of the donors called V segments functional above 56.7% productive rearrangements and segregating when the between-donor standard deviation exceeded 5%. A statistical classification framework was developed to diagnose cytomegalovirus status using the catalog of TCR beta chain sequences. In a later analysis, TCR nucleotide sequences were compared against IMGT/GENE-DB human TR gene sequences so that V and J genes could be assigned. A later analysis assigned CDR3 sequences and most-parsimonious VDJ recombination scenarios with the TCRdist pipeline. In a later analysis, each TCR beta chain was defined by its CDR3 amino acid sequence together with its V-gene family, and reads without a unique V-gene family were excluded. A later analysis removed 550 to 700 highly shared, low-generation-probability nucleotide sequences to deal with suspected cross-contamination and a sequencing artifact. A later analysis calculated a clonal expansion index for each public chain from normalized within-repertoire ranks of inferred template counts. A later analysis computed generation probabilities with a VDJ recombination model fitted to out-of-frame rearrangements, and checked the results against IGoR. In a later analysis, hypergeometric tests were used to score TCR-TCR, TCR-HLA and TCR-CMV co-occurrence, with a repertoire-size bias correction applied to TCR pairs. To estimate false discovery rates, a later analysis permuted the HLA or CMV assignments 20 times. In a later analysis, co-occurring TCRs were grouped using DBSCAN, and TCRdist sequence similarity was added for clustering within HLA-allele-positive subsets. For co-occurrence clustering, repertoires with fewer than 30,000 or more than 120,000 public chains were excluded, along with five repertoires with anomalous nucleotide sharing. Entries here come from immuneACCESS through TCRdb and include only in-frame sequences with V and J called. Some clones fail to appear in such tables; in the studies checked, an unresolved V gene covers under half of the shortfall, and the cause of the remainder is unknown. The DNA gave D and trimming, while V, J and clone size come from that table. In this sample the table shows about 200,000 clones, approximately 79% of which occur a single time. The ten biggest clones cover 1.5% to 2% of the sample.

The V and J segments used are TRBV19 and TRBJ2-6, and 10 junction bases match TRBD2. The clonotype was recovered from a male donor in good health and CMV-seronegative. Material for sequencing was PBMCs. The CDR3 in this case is CASSIGSGGAIGANVLTF. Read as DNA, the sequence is TGTGCCAGTAGTATAGGGAGCGGGGGGGCCATAGGGGCCAACGTCCTGACTTTC.